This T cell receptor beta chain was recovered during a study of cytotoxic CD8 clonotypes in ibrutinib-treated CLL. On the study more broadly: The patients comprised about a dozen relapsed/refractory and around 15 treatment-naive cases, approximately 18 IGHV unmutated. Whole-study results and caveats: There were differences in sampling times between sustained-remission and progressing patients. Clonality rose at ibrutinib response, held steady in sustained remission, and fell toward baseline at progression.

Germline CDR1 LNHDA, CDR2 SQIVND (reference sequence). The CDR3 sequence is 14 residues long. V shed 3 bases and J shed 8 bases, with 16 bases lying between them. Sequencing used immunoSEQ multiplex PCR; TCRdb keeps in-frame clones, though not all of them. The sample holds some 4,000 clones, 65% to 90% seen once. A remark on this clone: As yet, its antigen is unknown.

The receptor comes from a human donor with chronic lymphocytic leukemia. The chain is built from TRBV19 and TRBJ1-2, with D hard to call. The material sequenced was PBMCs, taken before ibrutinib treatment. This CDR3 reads CASSMDFPGGGYTF. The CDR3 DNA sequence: TGTGCCAGTAGTATGGACTTTCCTGGAGGGGGCTACACCTTC. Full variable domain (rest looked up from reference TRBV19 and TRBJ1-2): DGGITQSPKYLFRKEGQNVTLSCEQNLNHDAMYWYRQDPGQGLRLIYYSQIVNDFQKGDIAEGYSVSREKKESFPLTVTSAQKNPTAFYLCASSMDFPGGGYTFGSGTRLTVV.